This T cell receptor (beta chain) was captured by sequencing in a study of blood T cell repertoires in COVID-19. Study-wide context: The analysed material was cDNA or gDNA that came from T cells, B-cell-depleted T cells, or PBMCs.

Authors' processing steps: Estimation of nucleated cell counts relied on the amplification of reference gene primers. Data came from immunoSEQ multiplex PCR; TCRdb stores just in-frame clones and leaves some out. V, J and clone size derive from that table, while D and trimming were established from the DNA sequence. The table has 120,000 to 150,000 clones, roughly 83% seen once. Those who participated ranged in age from roughly 18 to 100 years and resided in 24 US areas. Allocation to cohorts depended on clinical history reported by the participants. This CDR3 has 14 residues. Trimming shortened V by 1 base and J by 5 bases, and 9 bases separated the two germline ends. CDR1 is SGHTA and CDR2 is FQGNSA in the germline V gene.

J is TRBJ2-1 and V is TRBV7-2; D not resolved. The sequence derives from a middle-aged man with acute COVID-19. The sequencing input was PBMCs or T cells enriched from blood (not recorded which). CDR3 sequence reads: CASSLGLQNNEQFF. The CDR3 region has the DNA TGTGCCAGCAGCTTAGGTCTACAGAACAATGAGCAGTTCTTC.